Following are 3 T cell receptor beta chains from one sample sequenced in a study of T cells in Graves' hyperthyroidism and ophthalmopathy. Amplified TCR beta CDR3 regions derived from RNA transcripts. Carried out on the TCR CDR3, a first-round RT-PCR used the HTBI primer set. Each CDR3 protein gets one entry after TCRdb re-called the multiplex PCR reads with MiXCR. The sample consists of over 700,000 distinct CDR3 sequences, roughly a sixth of them appearing once. The sequencing sample was made of blood. These receptor sequences come from a woman aged 50 to 60 with Graves' hyperthyroidism that later progressed to Graves' ophthalmopathy.

This clonotype was observed once. This sequence joins TRBV19 and TRBJ1-6; no clear D. Trimming removed 2 bases at V and 7 bases at J, with 12 bases between. The CDR3 runs to 15 residues. Germline values: CDR1 LNHDA, CDR2 SQIVND (reference sequence). The CDR3 loop reads CASSISAPVNSPLHF. In nucleotides, the CDR3 is TGTGCCAGTAGTATAAGTGCTCCAGTAAATTCACCCCTCCACTTT.

This clonotype was recorded at least ten times. The chain employs TRBV5-1 and TRBJ1-1; perhaps TRBD1 as D (6 bases). V was trimmed by 0 bases and J by 3 bases, leaving 12 bases between them. The CDR3 extends over 15 amino acids. Germline CDR1 SGHRS, CDR2 YFSETQ. The CDR3 sequence: CASSLGWTDDTEAFF. Here the CDR3 DNA reads TGCGCCAGCAGCTTGGGTTGGACAGACGACACTGAAGCTTTCTTT.

This clonotype came up a few times. This may stem from a read error, because a much larger clone lies one nucleotide away. CDR3 in amino acids: CASRLGTGGYTF. For the CDR3, the DNA is TGTGCCAGCAGACTCGGGACCGGTGGCTACACCTTC. This chain joins TRBV12-3 or TRBV12-4 and TRBJ1-2, with D maybe TRBD1 (5 bases). The CDR3 covers 12 residues. Between the trimmed V and J ends, which lost 6 bases and 7 bases, there was a span of 12 bases.